Listed below are T cell receptor beta chains from one sample, sequenced in a study of blood T cell repertoires in COVID-19. Repertoires were generated with immunoSEQ multiplex PCR, while TCRdb's copy carries only in-frame clones and drops some. This table has about 300,000 clones, under 90% appearing once. What was sequenced was PBMCs or T cells enriched from blood (not recorded which). These receptors all stem from a man aged 25 to 40 who had recovered from COVID-19. Both conserved end residues are trimmed from each CDR3. Fields, in order: V gene, D gene, J gene, CDR3 protein. The D gene is left open where the match is weak.

TRBV5-4	TRBD2	TRBJ2-7	ASSLGGRADYEQY
TRBV6-2/TRBV6-3	TRBD1	TRBJ2-7	ASSYGEDRPAYEQY
TRBV30	NA	TRBJ2-1	AWSVQGAYNEQF
TRBV5-5	NA	TRBJ1-1	ASRPAGMNTEAF
TRBV27	NA	TRBJ2-3	ASSLLRDSTDTQY
TRBV7-8	NA	TRBJ2-1	ASSLSRISYNEQF
TRBV6-1	TRBD2	TRBJ2-7	ASSELLAGGPYEQY
TRBV18	NA	TRBJ1-2	ASSPQSLEDGYT
TRBV2	TRBD2	TRBJ2-3	ASKARGGTDTQY
TRBV5-1	NA	TRBJ2-3	ASSLWDRAGDTQY
TRBV24-1	TRBD2	TRBJ2-5	ATSVAGGQETQY
TRBV29-1	NA	TRBJ2-3	SALAFTDTQY
TRBV28	TRBD1	TRBJ2-7	ASSLLTPGQIYEQY
TRBV11-3	TRBD1	TRBJ2-2	ASSPGQGNTGELF
TRBV4-2	TRBD1	TRBJ2-5	ASSQDTGQGFTY
TRBV12-3/TRBV12-4	NA	TRBJ2-5	ASSPGLGETQY
TRBV10-3	NA	TRBJ2-3	AIGAGTSTDTQY
TRBV24-1	NA	TRBJ1-3	ATSVPRAGALGNTIY
TRBV15	NA	TRBJ1-3	ATSRDSSLNTIY
TRBV9	NA	TRBJ2-7	ASSDRDSPYEQY
TRBV27	NA	TRBJ2-3	ASSPIGGVTDTQY
TRBV24-1	TRBD2	TRBJ2-7	ATSDFGLAGGRQY
TRBV23-1	TRBD1	TRBJ1-5	ASSQSGGQGTNQPQH
TRBV24-1	NA	TRBJ2-7	ATSDLPKGVGEQY
TRBV4-2	TRBD1	TRBJ1-2	ASSQDQGGTGLANYGYT
TRBV5-1	NA	TRBJ2-2	ASSLNLEFGELF
TRBV5-1	TRBD1	TRBJ1-3	ASSPDRGPGNTIY
TRBV25-1	NA	TRBJ2-1	ASGPLLLDEQF
TRBV3-1/TRBV3-2	NA	TRBJ2-5	ASSQPGRETQY
TRBV4-1	TRBD1	TRBJ2-7	ASSLGGQGDPYEQY
TRBV13	NA	TRBJ1-1	ASSAPMNTEAF
TRBV19	TRBD1	TRBJ1-4	ASSTNDRVANEKLF
TRBV5-1	NA	TRBJ1-5	ASSLEGDNQPQH
TRBV11-1	NA	TRBJ2-7	ASSFQVSGYEQY
TRBV30	TRBD1	TRBJ1-1	AWIGQGSTEAF